Below, one T cell receptor (beta chain) is given with its context. The target antigen is unknown. Pooled together were second doses at about 4 or about 12 weeks. The table came from immunoSEQ multiplex PCR; TCRdb's copy has only in-frame clones and leaves some out. The table has around 140,000 clones, about 86% seen once; the top ten hold less than 6%. This sample was included in a study of T cell responses to AZD1222 COVID-19 vaccine. The CDR3 is made up of 14 amino acids. Trimming cost V 4 bases and J 0 bases; bases outside gene matches: 1. The germline V gene has CDR1 MRHNA and CDR2 SNTAGT. Study outcomes and limitations: Clonal diversity may have been underestimated, and the donors were mostly white British, with more females than males. Spike was spanned by vaccine-associated CD4 TCRs, with dominance at 160-218 and 743-854. There were repertoire samples only from the period after the peak T cell response.

Sample: peripheral blood, taken 28 days after the second AZD1222 dose. The clonotype originates from an adult who received the AZD1222 COVID-19 vaccine. This chain links TRBV6-4 with TRBJ2-7, with TRBD2 matching 9 bases. CDR3 coding DNA: TGTGCCAGCAGTGCTAGCGGGGACTCCTACGAGCAGTACTTC. This sequence encodes CASSASGDSYEQYF.